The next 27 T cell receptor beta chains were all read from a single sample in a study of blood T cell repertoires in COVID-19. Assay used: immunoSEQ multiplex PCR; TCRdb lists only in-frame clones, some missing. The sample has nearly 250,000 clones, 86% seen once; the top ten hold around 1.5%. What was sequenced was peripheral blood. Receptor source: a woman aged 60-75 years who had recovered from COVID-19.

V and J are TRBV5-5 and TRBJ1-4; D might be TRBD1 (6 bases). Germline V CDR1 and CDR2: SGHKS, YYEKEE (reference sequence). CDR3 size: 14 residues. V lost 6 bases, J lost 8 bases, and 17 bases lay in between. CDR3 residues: CASTLGQGWEKLFF. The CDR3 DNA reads TGTGCCAGCACCCTGGGGCAGGGGTGGGAAAAACTGTTTTTT.

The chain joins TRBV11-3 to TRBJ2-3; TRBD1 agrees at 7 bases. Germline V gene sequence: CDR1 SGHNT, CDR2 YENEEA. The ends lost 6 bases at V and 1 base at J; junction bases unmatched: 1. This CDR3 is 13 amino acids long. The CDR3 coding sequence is TGTGCCAGCAGGGGGACAGGCACAGATACGCAGTATTTT. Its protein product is CASRGTGTDTQYF.

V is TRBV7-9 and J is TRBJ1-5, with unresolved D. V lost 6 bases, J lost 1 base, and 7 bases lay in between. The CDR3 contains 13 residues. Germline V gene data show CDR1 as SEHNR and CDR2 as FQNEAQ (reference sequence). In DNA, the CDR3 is TGTGCCAGCAGACAGAGAAGCAATCAGCCCCAGCATTTT. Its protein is CASRQRSNQPQHF.

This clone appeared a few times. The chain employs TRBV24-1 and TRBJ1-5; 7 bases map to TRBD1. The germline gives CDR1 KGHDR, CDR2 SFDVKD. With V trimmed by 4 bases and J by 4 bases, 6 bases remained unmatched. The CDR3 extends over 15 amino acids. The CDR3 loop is CATSERNRGNQPQHF. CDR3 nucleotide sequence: TGTGCCACCAGTGAACGCAACAGGGGTAATCAGCCCCAGCATTTT.

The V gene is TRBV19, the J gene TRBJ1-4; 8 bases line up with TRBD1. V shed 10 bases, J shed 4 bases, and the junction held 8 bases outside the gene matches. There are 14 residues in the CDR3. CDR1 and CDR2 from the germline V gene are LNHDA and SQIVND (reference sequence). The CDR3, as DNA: TGTGCCACCCACTCCAGGGGGCTTAATGAAAAACTGTTTTTT. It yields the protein CATHSRGLNEKLFF.

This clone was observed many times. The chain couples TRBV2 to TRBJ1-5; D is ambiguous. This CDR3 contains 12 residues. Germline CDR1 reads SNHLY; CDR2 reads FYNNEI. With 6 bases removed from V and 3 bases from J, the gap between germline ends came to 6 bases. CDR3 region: CASRAPNQPQHF. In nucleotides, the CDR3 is TGTGCCAGCAGGGCTCCCAATCAGCCCCAGCATTTT.

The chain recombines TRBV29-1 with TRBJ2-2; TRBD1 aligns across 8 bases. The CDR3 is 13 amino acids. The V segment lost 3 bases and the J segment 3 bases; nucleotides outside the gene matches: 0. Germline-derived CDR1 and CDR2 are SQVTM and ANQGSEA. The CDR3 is CSVDRGHTGELFF. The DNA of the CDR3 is TGCAGCGTTGACAGGGGGCACACCGGGGAGCTGTTTTTT.

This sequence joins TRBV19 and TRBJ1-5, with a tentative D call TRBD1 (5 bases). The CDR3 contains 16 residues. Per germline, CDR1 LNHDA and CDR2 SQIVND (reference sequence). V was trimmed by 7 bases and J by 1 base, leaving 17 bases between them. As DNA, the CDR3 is TGTGCCAGTAATTTTCAAGGGGCGCGAAGCAATCAGCCCCAGCATTTT. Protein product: CASNFQGARSNQPQHF. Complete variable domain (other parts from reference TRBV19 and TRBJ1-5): DGGITQSPKYLFRKEGQNVTLSCEQNLNHDAMYWYRQDPGQGLRLIYYSQIVNDFQKGDIAEGYSVSREKKESFPLTVTSAQKNPTAFYLCASNFQGARSNQPQHFGDGTRLSIL.

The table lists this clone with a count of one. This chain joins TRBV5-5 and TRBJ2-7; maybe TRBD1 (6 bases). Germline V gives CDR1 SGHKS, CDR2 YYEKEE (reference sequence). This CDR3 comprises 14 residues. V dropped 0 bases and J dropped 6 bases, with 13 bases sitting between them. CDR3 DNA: TGTGCCAGCAGCTTGGTCCTGGGGGCGGGCGAGCAGTACTTC. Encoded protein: CASSLVLGAGEQYF.

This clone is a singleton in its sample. CDR3 coding DNA: TGTGCCAGCAGCTTAACACCCGGCGGGGGGGCGGATGAGCAGTTCTTC. Residues: CASSLTPGGGADEQFF. The genes are TRBV7-3 and TRBJ2-1; 9 bases line up with TRBD2. V was clipped by 0 bases and J by 8 bases; unmatched bases: 8. CDR1 is SGHTA, CDR2 FQGTGA, per germline. This CDR3 is 16 amino acids long.

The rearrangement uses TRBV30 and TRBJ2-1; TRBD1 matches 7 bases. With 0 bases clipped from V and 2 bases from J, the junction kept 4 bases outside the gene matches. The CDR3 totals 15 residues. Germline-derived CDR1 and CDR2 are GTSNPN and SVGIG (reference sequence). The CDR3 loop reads CAWSVTGAAYNEQFF. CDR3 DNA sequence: TGTGCCTGGAGTGTAACAGGGGCGGCCTACAATGAGCAGTTCTTC.

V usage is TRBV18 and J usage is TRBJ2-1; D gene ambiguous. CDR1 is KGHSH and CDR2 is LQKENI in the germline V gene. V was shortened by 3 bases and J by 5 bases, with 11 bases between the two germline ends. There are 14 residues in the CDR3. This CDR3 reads CASSPLNSNNEQFF. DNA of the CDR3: TGTGCCAGCTCACCGCTGAACAGCAACAATGAGCAGTTCTTC.

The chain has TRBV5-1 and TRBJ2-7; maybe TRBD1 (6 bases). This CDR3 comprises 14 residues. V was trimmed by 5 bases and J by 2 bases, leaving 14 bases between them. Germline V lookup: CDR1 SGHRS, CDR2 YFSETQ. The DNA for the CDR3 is TGCGCCAGCAGAGGAGACAGGAGCGCCTACGAGCAGTACTTC. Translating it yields CASRGDRSAYEQYF.

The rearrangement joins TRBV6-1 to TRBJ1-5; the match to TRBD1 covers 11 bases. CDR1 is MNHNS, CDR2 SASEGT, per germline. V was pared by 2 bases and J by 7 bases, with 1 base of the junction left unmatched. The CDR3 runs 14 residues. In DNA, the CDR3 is TGTGCCAGCAGTGAATGGACAGGGGGCCAGCCCCAGCATTTT. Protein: CASSEWTGGQPQHF.

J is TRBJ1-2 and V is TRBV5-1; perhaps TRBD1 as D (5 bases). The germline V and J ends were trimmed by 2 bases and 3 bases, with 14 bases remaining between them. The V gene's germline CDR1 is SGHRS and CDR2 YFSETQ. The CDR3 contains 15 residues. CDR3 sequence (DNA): TGCGCCAGCAGCTTCTCTAGGGGCTCCTACTATGGCTACACCTTC. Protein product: CASSFSRGSYYGYTF.

CDR3 loop: CASSQFIGDSSEKLFF. CDR3 in DNA: TGTGCCAGCAGCCAATTTATTGGGGACAGTAGTGAAAAACTGTTTTTT. The J gene is TRBJ1-4, the V gene TRBV14, with TRBD1 matching 7 bases. The CDR3 runs to 16 residues. The V segment lost 2 bases and the J segment 7 bases; nucleotides outside the gene matches: 10. The V gene's germline CDR1 is SGHDN and CDR2 FVKESK.

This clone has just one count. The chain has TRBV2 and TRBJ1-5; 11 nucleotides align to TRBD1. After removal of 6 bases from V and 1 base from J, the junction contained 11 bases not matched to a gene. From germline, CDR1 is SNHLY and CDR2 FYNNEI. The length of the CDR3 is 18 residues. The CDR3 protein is CASSAGTGGYQSNQPQHF. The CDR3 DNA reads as TGTGCCAGCAGCGCCGGGACAGGGGGTTATCAGAGCAATCAGCCCCAGCATTTT.

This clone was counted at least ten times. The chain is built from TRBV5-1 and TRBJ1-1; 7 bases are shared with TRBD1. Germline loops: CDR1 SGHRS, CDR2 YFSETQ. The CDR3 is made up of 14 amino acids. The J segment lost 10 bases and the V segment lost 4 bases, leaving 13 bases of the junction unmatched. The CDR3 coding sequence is TGCGCCAGCAGCGTAAGTCAGGGACAGCTCTCAGCTTTCTTT. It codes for CASSVSQGQLSAFF.

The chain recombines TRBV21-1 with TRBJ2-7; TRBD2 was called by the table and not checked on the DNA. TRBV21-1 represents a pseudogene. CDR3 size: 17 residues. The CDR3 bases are TGTGCCAGCAGTATTATGACAACCGGGACTAGGGTATTCGAGCAGTACTTC. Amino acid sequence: CASSIMTTGTRVFEQYF.

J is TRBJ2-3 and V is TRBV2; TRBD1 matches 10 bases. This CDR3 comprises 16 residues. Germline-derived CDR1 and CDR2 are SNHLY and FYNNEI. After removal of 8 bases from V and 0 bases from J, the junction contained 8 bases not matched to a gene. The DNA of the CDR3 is TGTGCCAGCCCCAAGGGACAGGGGAAGAGCACAGATACGCAGTATTTT. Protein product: CASPKGQGKSTDTQYF.

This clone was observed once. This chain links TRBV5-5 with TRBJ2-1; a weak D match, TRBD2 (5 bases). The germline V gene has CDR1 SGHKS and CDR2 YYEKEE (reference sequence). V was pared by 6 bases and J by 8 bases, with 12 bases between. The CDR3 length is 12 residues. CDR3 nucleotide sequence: TGTGCCAGCACAAGCAGGCGGGATGAGCAGTTCTTC. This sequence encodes CASTSRRDEQFF.

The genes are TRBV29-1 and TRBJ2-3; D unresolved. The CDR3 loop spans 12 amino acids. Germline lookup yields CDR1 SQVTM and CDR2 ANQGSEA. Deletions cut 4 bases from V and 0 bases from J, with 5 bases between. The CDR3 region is CSVVRSTDTQYF. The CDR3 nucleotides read TGCAGCGTTGTCAGAAGCACAGATACGCAGTATTTT.

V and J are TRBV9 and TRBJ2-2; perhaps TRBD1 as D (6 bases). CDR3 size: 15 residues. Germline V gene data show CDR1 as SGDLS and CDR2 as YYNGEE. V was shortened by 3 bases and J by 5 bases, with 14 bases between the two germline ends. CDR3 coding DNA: TGTGCCAGCAGCGCCAGGGGTCAGGTAACCGGGGAGCTGTTTTTT. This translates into CASSARGQVTGELFF. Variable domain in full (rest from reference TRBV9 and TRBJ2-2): DSGVTQTPKHLITATGQRVTLRCSPRSGDLSVYWYQQSLDQGLQFLIQYYNGEERAKGNILERFSAQQFPDLHSELNLSSLELGDSALYFCASSARGQVTGELFFGEGSRLTVL.

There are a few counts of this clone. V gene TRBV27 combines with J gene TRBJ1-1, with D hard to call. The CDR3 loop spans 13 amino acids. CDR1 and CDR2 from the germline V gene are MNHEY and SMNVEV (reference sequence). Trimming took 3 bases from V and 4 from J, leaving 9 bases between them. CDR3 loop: CASSFVPGTEAFF. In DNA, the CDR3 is TGTGCCAGCAGTTTTGTACCGGGCACTGAAGCTTTCTTT.

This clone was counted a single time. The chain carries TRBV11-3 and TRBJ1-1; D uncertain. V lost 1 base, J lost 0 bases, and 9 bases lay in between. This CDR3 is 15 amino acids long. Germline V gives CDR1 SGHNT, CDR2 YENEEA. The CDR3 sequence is CASSLGGGMNTEAFF. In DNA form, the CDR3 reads TGTGCCAGCAGCTTAGGAGGAGGGATGAACACTGAAGCTTTCTTT.

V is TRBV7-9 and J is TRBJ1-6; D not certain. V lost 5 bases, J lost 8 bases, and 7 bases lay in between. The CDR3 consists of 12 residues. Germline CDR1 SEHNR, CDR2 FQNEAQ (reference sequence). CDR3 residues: CASSLQDSPLHF. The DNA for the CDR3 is TGTGCCAGCAGCCTCCAGGATTCACCCCTCCACTTT. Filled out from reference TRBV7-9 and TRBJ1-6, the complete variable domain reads DTGVSQNPRHKITKRGQNVTFRCDPISEHNRLYWYRQTLGQGPEFLTYFQNEAQLEKSRLLSDRFSAERPKGSFSTLEIQRTEQGDSAMYLCASSLQDSPLHFGNGTRLTVT.

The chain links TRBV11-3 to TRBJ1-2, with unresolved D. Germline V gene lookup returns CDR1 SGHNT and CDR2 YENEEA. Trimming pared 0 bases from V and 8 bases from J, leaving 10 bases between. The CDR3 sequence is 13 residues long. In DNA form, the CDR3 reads TGTGCCAGCAGCTTAGATCACGGTTTGGGCTACACCTTC. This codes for CASSLDHGLGYTF.